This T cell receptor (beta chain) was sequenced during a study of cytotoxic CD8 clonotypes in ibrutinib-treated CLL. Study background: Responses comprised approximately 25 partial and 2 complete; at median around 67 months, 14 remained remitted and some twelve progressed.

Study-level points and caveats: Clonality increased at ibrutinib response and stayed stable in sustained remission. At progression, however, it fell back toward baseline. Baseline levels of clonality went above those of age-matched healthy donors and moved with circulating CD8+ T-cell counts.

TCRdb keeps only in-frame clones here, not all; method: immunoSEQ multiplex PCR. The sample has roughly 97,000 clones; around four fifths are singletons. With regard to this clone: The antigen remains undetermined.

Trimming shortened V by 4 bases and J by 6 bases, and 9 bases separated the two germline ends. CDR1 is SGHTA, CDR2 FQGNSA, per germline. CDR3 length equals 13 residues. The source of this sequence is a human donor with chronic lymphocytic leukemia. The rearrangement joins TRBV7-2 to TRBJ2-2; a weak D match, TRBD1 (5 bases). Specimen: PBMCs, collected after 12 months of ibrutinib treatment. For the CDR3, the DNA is TGTGCCAGCAGCTCCCAGGGTTCCGGGGAGCTGTTTTTT. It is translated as CASSSQGSGELFF.